Detailed here is one T cell receptor (beta chain). What antigen it recognizes has not been identified. No clone much larger than this one lies a single base away; base qualities are absent. Ficoll-Paque density gradient centrifugation was used to isolate PBMCs. TCRdb names Illumina NovaSeq 6000 as the instrument used. TCRalpha and TCRbeta cDNA libraries were constructed by 5'RACE with constant-segment primers, with sample barcodes and unique molecular identifiers being introduced. RNA was extracted from every sample with Trizol reagent. Library amplification was performed in two PCR steps, and a second sample barcode and Illumina TruSeq adapters were introduced in the second step. Sequencing of the libraries was done on an Illumina NovaSeq, producing 2 x 150 bp paired-end reads. Per the source publication's procedure: The reads were demultiplexed and collapsed into UMI-guided consensus sequences using migec v1.2.7. With mixcr v2.1.11, UMI consensuses were aligned to TRA and TRB V and J templates and assembled into clonotypes. Expanded or contracted clonotypes were those called significant by both edgeR and NoisET, with noise models trained on biological replicates. For edgeR calls, a false discovery rate-adjusted p below 0.01 and a log2 fold-change threshold of 1 were applied. As an exploratory analysis of dynamics, max-normalized trajectories of the 1000 most abundant clonotypes were examined with PCA combined with hierarchical clustering. Separately sequenced CD4+ and CD8+ repertoires were used to assign the CD4 or CD8 phenotype of responding clones. Through fastp at Q25 and MiXCR, TCRdb rebuilt clones from the public reads, retaining in-frame beta chains. Identical CDR3 protein sequences are pooled into one entry, listed with their most common genes and DNA. In this record, the V and J calls reflect TCRdb's handling and not the investigators' own analysis. This sample holds roughly 310,000 distinct CDR3 sequences; approximately 15% were observed only once. The ten top clones hold under 25% of the sample.

This entry comes from a study of T-cell memory formation after mild COVID-19 (dated by TCRdb to the early 2020s). For context, the study as a whole: TCR sequence clusters from the two donors were found to be largely donor specific. Longitudinal TCRalpha and TCRbeta repertoire sequencing tracked T-cell clones expanding and contracting after mild COVID-19 in a couple of donors. Two young, previously healthy adult volunteers made up the cohort, one male and one female. Broader findings and caveats from the paper: The study included only a couple of mild cases, and larger cohorts that include severe cases with pre-infection samples were judged to be necessary. Clones that contracted from day 15 to 85 showed balanced CD4/CD8 phenotypes, whereas a second wave of clones that expanded from day 15 to 37 leaned towards CD4+. Contracting CD4+ clones turned up mainly in the CM and EM memory subsets, whereas EMRA was where CD8+ clones were enriched. Some responding clones were detected in pre-infection memory, which suggested that pre-existing cross-reactive memory T cells had joined the SARS-CoV-2 response. Whether the second-wave clones peaking on day 37 were SARS-CoV-2 specific was not confirmed.

CDR1 and CDR2, looked up from the germline V gene, are SQVTM and ANQGSEA. The CDR3 runs 13 amino acids, cysteine and phenylalanine included. Of the read, only the CDR3 DNA is kept; its 39 bases are in frame from base 1. Trimming removed 4 bases from V and 3 bases from J, leaving 12 bases between the germline ends. The receptor was isolated from a man in his late teens or twenties who had mild COVID-19 (a few samples of this study predate the infection). The sample titles of this study are shuffled in the database, so cell type and time point are left out; the donor was told from shared clones. The sample taken for sequencing was PBMCs or a T cell subset sorted from them (not recorded which). This sequence uses TRBV29-1 and TRBJ1-1, with the D gene too uncertain to name. CDR3 region: CSVAKTWDTEAFF. In nucleotides, the sequence is TGCAGCGTTGCCAAGACTTGGGACACTGAAGCTTTCTTT.